This T cell receptor (beta chain) is drawn from a study of tumor-infiltrating lymphocytes in primary liver carcinoma. Study in general: Samples had roughly 3.65 to 7.5 million productive TCRbeta reads, comparable between tissue types.

This CDR3 spans 15 amino acids. V was pared by 5 bases and J by 5 bases, with 14 bases of the junction left unmatched. Germline V CDR1 and CDR2: SQVTM, ANQGSEA. For this clonotype: Its cognate antigen is unknown.

Study-wide findings and caveats: Tumors had a top-250-clone fraction that was significantly higher than blood (p = 0.039). Tumor region pairs showed greater overlap than either tumor-adjacent or tumor-blood pairs did.

Using a constant-region primer together with ProtoScript II reverse transcriptase, TCR beta cDNA was made from 500 to 650 ng of total RNA. Construction of TCR beta libraries relied on three successive nested multiplex PCR rounds employing slightly modified ARM-PCR. PCR rounds one and two used TRBV1-TRBV30 forward primers with a C-beta reverse primer for 10 cycles each. Each CDR3 protein gets one entry after TCRdb re-called the multiplex PCR reads with MiXCR. The table records about 74,000 distinct CDR3 sequences, roughly two thirds of them present only once. Scientists recovered RNA and DNA together from around 20-30 mg of unsorted bulk tissue.

The TCR comes from a man aged 35-49 years with primary liver carcinoma and hepatitis B virus infection. Sequencing was carried out using liver tumor tissue from sampling region 4. Documented subset: tumor region T4, right-lateral pole. The J gene is TRBJ2-5, the V gene TRBV29-1; 7 bases align to TRBD2. DNA for the CDR3: TGCAGCGTTTGGGCGGCGGGAGTGAGCCAGGAGACCCAGTACTTC. It encodes CSVWAAGVSQETQYF.